The 9 T cell receptor beta chains in this list originate from one sample, sequenced in a study of blood T cell repertoires in COVID-19. Data came from immunoSEQ multiplex PCR; TCRdb stores just in-frame clones and leaves some out. Of approximately 260,000 clones in the sample, over 80% are singletons; the top ten hold about 9.4%. Sequences were obtained from peripheral blood. Receptors were obtained from a woman aged 65 to 85 with COVID-19, enrolled during active disease.

The chain couples TRBV21-1 to TRBJ1-2; TRBD1, as called in the table, went unchecked against the DNA. TRBV21-1 is deemed a pseudogene. This CDR3 spans 15 amino acids. The CDR3 loop is CASSKTPDRGYGYTF. The CDR3 nucleotides are TGTGCCAGCAGCAAAACCCCGGACAGGGGCTATGGCTACACCTTC.

The V call is TRBV19, the J call TRBJ1-5; TRBD1 aligns across 11 bases. V shed 4 bases, J shed 4 bases, and the junction held 3 bases outside the gene matches. CDR3 length equals 15 residues. Germline CDR1 reads LNHDA; CDR2 reads SQIVND (reference sequence). The CDR3 DNA follows: TGTGCCAGTAGTACAGGGACAGGGGGTAATCAGCCCCAGCATTTT. Protein: CASSTGTGGNQPQHF.

The count of this clone is one. V is TRBV11-3 and J is TRBJ2-1; 13 bases fit TRBD2. CDR3 size: 15 residues. V shed 5 bases and J 7 bases; nucleotides not matched to a gene: 5. Germline assignment: CDR1 SGHNT and CDR2 YENEEA. The DNA of the CDR3 is TGTGCCAGCAGCCGCGGACTAGCGGGAGCTAATGAGCAGTTCTTC. This gives the protein CASSRGLAGANEQFF.

This chain joins TRBV13 and TRBJ1-4, with a weak D call TRBD1 (6 bases). Trimming removed 1 base from V and 3 bases from J, with 15 bases in between. Per germline, CDR1 PRHDT and CDR2 FYEKMQ (reference sequence). This CDR3 region has 17 residues. DNA of the CDR3: TGTGCCAGCAGCTTAGTCAGGGGCCGGTATCCTAATGAAAAACTGTTTTTT. It encodes CASSLVRGRYPNEKLFF.

The rearrangement uses TRBV7-8 and TRBJ1-2; D remains ambiguous. The CDR3 consists of 15 residues. From germline, CDR1 is SGHVS and CDR2 FQNEAQ. Trimming cost V 0 bases and J 0 bases, with 8 bases left between them. CDR3 residues: CASSLAELSNYGYTF. Written as DNA, the CDR3 is TGTGCCAGCAGCTTAGCTGAACTCTCTAACTATGGCTACACCTTC.

The gene calls are TRBV2 and TRBJ1-2, with 7 bases lining up with TRBD1. The J segment lost 8 bases and the V segment lost 7 bases, leaving 10 bases of the junction unmatched. The CDR3 has 13 residues. Germline loops: CDR1 SNHLY, CDR2 FYNNEI. CDR3 nucleotides: TGTGCCAGCAAAAGGGACAGCGGATCGGGCTACACCTTC. It codes for CASKRDSGSGYTF.

The chain joins TRBV9 to TRBJ2-2; 8 nucleotides line up with TRBD2. V lost 4 bases to trimming and J lost 7 bases; unmatched junction nucleotides: 9. CDR1 and CDR2 (germline): SGDLS, YYNGEE. This CDR3 comprises 15 residues. CDR3 bases: TGTGCCAGCAGCTTACTAGCGGTTGACAGCGGGGAGCTGTTTTTT. Translated, it gives CASSLLAVDSGELFF.

The rearrangement links TRBV9 to TRBJ2-4; 8 bases are a match to TRBD1. Germline values: CDR1 SGDLS, CDR2 YYNGEE. CDR3 size: 14 residues. The J segment lost 7 bases and the V segment lost 7 bases, leaving 10 bases of the junction unmatched. The CDR3 DNA follows: TGTGCCAGCGGACCCGACAGGGGCAGGAACATTCAGTACTTC. It translates to CASGPDRGRNIQYF. Supplemented by reference TRBV9 and TRBJ2-4, the full variable domain reads DSGVTQTPKHLITATGQRVTLRCSPRSGDLSVYWYQQSLDQGLQFLIQYYNGEERAKGNILERFSAQQFPDLHSELNLSSLELGDSALYFCASGPDRGRNIQYFGAGTRLSVL.

CDR3 sequence reads: CASSAQGNGYTF. CDR3 bases: TGTGCCAGCAGCGCCCAGGGAAATGGCTACACCTTC. J is TRBJ1-2 and V is TRBV12-3 or TRBV12-4, with TRBD1 as a possible D gene (5 bases). V was shortened by 6 bases and J by 6 bases, with 11 bases between the two germline ends. This CDR3 is 12 amino acids long.